Following are 8 T cell receptor beta chains from one sample sequenced in a study of T-cell memory formation after mild COVID-19. Each CDR3 protein gets one entry after TCRdb re-called the 5' RACE reads with MiXCR. The sample records about 210,000 distinct CDR3 sequences, approximately 30% being singletons. Sequences were obtained from PBMCs or a T cell subset sorted from them (not recorded which). These receptors originate from an adult woman who had mild COVID-19 (a few samples of this study predate the infection). Cell type and time point are not known.

The chain combines TRBV9 with TRBJ2-3; 13 positions match TRBD2. V was clipped by 2 bases and J by 2 bases; unmatched bases: 5. CDR1 is SGDLS, CDR2 YYNGEE, per germline. The CDR3 totals 17 residues. The CDR3 nucleotides are TGTGCCAGCAGCGTGGACGGACTAGCGGGAGCCACAGATACGCAGTATTTT. It yields the protein CASSVDGLAGATDTQYF.

This clonotype has a handful of counts. The rearrangement uses TRBV20-1 and TRBJ1-2; D is unclear. The CDR3 has 14 residues. Deletions cut 0 bases from V and 8 bases from J, with 16 bases between. CDR1 is DFQATT and CDR2 is SNEGSKA in the germline V gene (reference sequence). This CDR3 reads CSARDLRGLLGYTF. In DNA, the CDR3 is TGCAGTGCTAGAGACCTAAGAGGCCTGTTGGGCTACACCTTC.

This chain joins TRBV5-1 and TRBJ1-1, with TRBD1 as a possible D gene (5 bases). CDR3 size: 14 residues. Deletions cut 9 bases from V and 1 base from J, with 16 bases between. The V gene's germline CDR1 is SGHRS and CDR2 YFSETQ. The CDR3 region is CATSWGGTNTEAFF. The CDR3 bases are TGCGCCACCAGTTGGGGAGGGACGAACACTGAAGCTTTCTTT.

This clonotype was counted between two and nine times. The chain is built from TRBV5-1 and TRBJ2-3; D unclear. The germline V gene encodes CDR1 SGHRS and CDR2 YFSETQ. The V end lost 0 bases, the J end lost 5 bases, and 10 bases lay between the germline ends. The CDR3 covers 14 residues. CDR3 coding DNA: TGCGCCAGCAGCTTGGGACGCCTCTTAGATACGCAGTATTTT. Its translation is CASSLGRLLDTQYF.

This chain connects TRBV7-9 to TRBJ1-4; the D gene is possibly TRBD1 (6 bases). Germline CDR1 reads SEHNR; CDR2 reads FQNEAQ (reference sequence). V lost 1 base and J lost 5, with 14 bases in between. This CDR3 contains 16 residues. CDR3 residues: CASSLGDGGVNEKLFF. The CDR3 DNA reads TGTGCCAGCAGCTTAGGAGACGGGGGCGTAAATGAAAAACTGTTTTTT.

The rearrangement joins TRBV5-1 to TRBJ2-1; the D is unclear. CDR3 length equals 15 residues. V was pared by 2 bases and J by 0 bases, with 9 bases between. Germline V CDR1 and CDR2: SGHRS, YFSETQ. This chain's CDR3 is CASSLDDPSYNEQFF. The CDR3 DNA follows: TGCGCCAGCAGCTTAGACGACCCCTCCTACAATGAGCAGTTCTTC.

The chain is built from TRBV15 and TRBJ2-7; 7 nucleotides agree with TRBD2. V was clipped by 0 bases and J by 6 bases; unmatched bases: 5. Germline CDR1 and CDR2: LNHNV and YYDKDF (reference sequence). This CDR3 has 14 amino acids. The CDR3 sequence: CATSRDGGGSEQYF. The CDR3, as DNA: TGTGCCACCAGCAGAGATGGGGGAGGGAGCGAGCAGTACTTC.

This clonotype came up a few times. V and J are TRBV6-4 and TRBJ2-1; TRBD1 matches at 7 bases. J gave up 9 bases and V 6 bases, and 8 bases lay outside the gene matches. The germline CDR1 and CDR2 sequences are MRHNA and SNTAGT. The CDR3 length is 13 residues. The chain's CDR3 is CASRRTGGGEQFF. CDR3 in DNA: TGTGCCAGCAGAAGGACAGGTGGAGGTGAGCAGTTCTTC.